The 32 T cell receptor beta chains below all came from one sample that was sequenced in a study of T cell repertoires in cytomegalovirus infection. TCRdb re-analysed the reads in MiXCR, keeping a single row per CDR3 protein. The sample includes more than 650,000 distinct CDR3 sequences, about a third of them seen just once. The specimen was PBMCs. The receptors here all came from a human donor in good health (CMV status not recorded). Some clones in this sample may be carry-over from other donors' samples.

The chain links TRBV11-2 to TRBJ2-5, with 11 bases matching TRBD2. Unmatched junction bases numbered 9, after V lost 4 bases and J lost 5 bases. CDR1 and CDR2 from the germline V gene are SGHAT and FQNNGV. The CDR3 has 16 residues. DNA of the CDR3: TGTGCCAGCAGCTCCGGGACTAGCGGTGTTGGGGAGACCCAGTACTTC. Translation gives CASSSGTSGVGETQYF.

There are a few counts of this clonotype. The chain carries TRBV7-8 and TRBJ2-4; maybe TRBD1 (6 bases). CDR3 length: 19 amino acids. Trimming cost V 1 base and J 1 base, with 20 bases left between them. Germline assignment: CDR1 SGHVS and CDR2 FQNEAQ. The CDR3 sequence: CASSLDAGAMGSAKNIQYF. The CDR3 DNA is TGTGCCAGCAGCTTAGACGCAGGGGCTATGGGCTCGGCCAAAAACATTCAGTACTTC.

The chain links TRBV6-5 to TRBJ1-3; maybe TRBD1 (5 bases). Trimming removed 0 bases from V and 0 bases from J, with 9 bases in between. The CDR3 is 16 amino acids. Germline-derived CDR1 and CDR2 are MNHEY and SVGAGI. DNA of the CDR3: TGTGCCAGCAGTTACTCGGGGACCAGCTCTGGAAACACCATATATTTT. It encodes CASSYSGTSSGNTIYF.

This chain uses TRBV12-3 or TRBV12-4 with TRBJ2-7, with D possibly being TRBD1 (6 bases). Trimming removed 5 bases at V and 4 bases at J, with 12 bases between. The CDR3 is 13 amino acids. DNA for the CDR3: TGTGCCAGCAGTACCGGGACAAAATACGAGCAGTACTTC. It encodes CASSTGTKYEQYF.

The CDR3 coding sequence is TGTGCCACCAGCAGAGATCGCATACCGAACACTGAAGCTTTCTTT. It yields the protein CATSRDRIPNTEAFF. The chain couples TRBV15 to TRBJ1-1; D not resolved. Germline V CDR1 and CDR2: LNHNV, YYDKDF (reference sequence). The CDR3 length is 15 residues. Trimming took 0 bases from V and 1 from J, leaving 9 bases between them.

This chain joins TRBV7-6 and TRBJ1-1, with a possible D match to TRBD1 (6 bases). Trimming pared 5 bases from V and 1 base from J, leaving 17 bases between. This CDR3 is built from 16 residues. From germline, CDR1 is SGHVS and CDR2 FNYEAQ. CDR3: CASSPSVGGANTEAFF. For the CDR3, the DNA is TGTGCCAGCAGCCCTAGCGTCGGGGGCGCGAACACTGAAGCTTTCTTT.

This clonotype has only a few counts. This chain connects TRBV20-1 to TRBJ2-1; TRBD2 is a possible D gene (5 bases). The CDR3 runs 16 residues. The germline V gene has CDR1 DFQATT and CDR2 SNEGSKA (reference sequence). Trimming left V 0 bases short and J 4 bases short, with 16 bases between. This CDR3 reads CSARDLRAGKYNEQFF. CDR3 DNA: TGCAGTGCTAGAGATTTGCGAGCCGGGAAATACAATGAGCAGTTCTTC.

The rearrangement links TRBV20-1 to TRBJ2-3; D gene uncertain. Trimming took off 0 bases at V and 8 bases at J, with 15 bases between the two ends. CDR3 size: 14 residues. Germline V gene lookup returns CDR1 DFQATT and CDR2 SNEGSKA (reference sequence). CDR3 residues: CSARDNPTPSTQYF. The CDR3 bases are TGCAGTGCTAGAGATAATCCCACCCCGTCTACGCAGTATTTT.

J is TRBJ1-1 and V is TRBV19, with D perhaps TRBD1 (5 bases). Germline CDR1 reads LNHDA; CDR2 reads SQIVND (reference sequence). The CDR3 has 14 amino acids. The ends were cut back, 3 bases at V and 5 bases at J, with 13 bases in the middle. The CDR3 spells CASSIGGTWTEAFF. The CDR3 DNA sequence: TGTGCCAGTAGTATCGGGGGAACATGGACTGAAGCTTTCTTT. Full variable domain (rest looked up from reference TRBV19 and TRBJ1-1): DGGITQSPKYLFRKEGQNVTLSCEQNLNHDAMYWYRQDPGQGLRLIYYSQIVNDFQKGDIAEGYSVSREKKESFPLTVTSAQKNPTAFYLCASSIGGTWTEAFFGQGTRLTVV.

This clonotype was counted only a few times. The rearrangement joins TRBV19 to TRBJ2-2; no firm D call. V was clipped by 6 bases and J by 2 bases, with 13 bases between them. CDR3 length equals 15 residues. Germline V gene lookup returns CDR1 LNHDA and CDR2 SQIVND (reference sequence). The CDR3 is CASSPSPLNTGELFF. The CDR3 region has the DNA TGTGCCAGTAGCCCTTCCCCCTTAAACACCGGGGAGCTGTTTTTT.

This clonotype was seen more than once but under ten times. The CDR3: CSAIPGLSNEQFF. The CDR3 DNA follows: TGCAGTGCTATTCCGGGACTTTCCAATGAGCAGTTCTTC. The J gene is TRBJ2-1, the V gene TRBV20-1, with D perhaps TRBD2 (6 bases). V lost 4 bases and J lost 6, with 13 bases in between. CDR3 length: 13 residues. Germline V CDR1 and CDR2: DFQATT, SNEGSKA (reference sequence).

At least ten counts were recorded for this clonotype. The CDR3 end shows no conserved phenylalanine or tryptophan, and so a read error is likely. No DNA is shown, since the ends of the CDR3 on it are uncertain; the CDR3 is the one TCRdb lists. The chain combines TRBV4-1 with TRBJ1-2; the table gives TRBD1 as D, unverified against the DNA. CDR1 and CDR2 (germline): MGHRA, YSYEKL. The CDR3 numbers 12 amino acids, ends counted. This chain's CDR3 is CASSHTQGALIL.

This clonotype was detected many times. This chain uses TRBV12-3 or TRBV12-4 with TRBJ2-1; D not resolved. V dropped 6 bases and J dropped 1 base, with 13 bases sitting between them. The CDR3 covers 15 residues. CDR3 region: CASSSGRISYNEQFF. CDR3 nucleotide sequence: TGTGCCAGCAGCTCTGGACGGATTTCCTACAATGAGCAGTTCTTC.

The V gene is TRBV7-2, the J gene TRBJ2-3, with 9 bases matching TRBD2. The CDR3 extends over 20 amino acids. Looked up from germline, CDR1 is SGHTA and CDR2 is FQGNSA. The V segment lost 2 bases and the J segment 4 bases; nucleotides outside the gene matches: 19. CDR3 DNA: TGTGCCAGCAGCTTATATTTTAGGGCGGGAGGGTTTCAGTCCGCAGATACGCAGTATTTT. This translates into CASSLYFRAGGFQSADTQYF.

This clonotype was recorded many times. J is TRBJ1-3 and V is TRBV7-2; unclear D gene. From germline, CDR1 is SGHTA and CDR2 FQGNSA. There are 16 residues in the CDR3. V was cut by 1 base and J by 2 bases, with 12 bases left in between. DNA of the CDR3: TGTGCCAGCAGCTTAGTCGGGGTAAAGGCTGGAAACACCATATATTTT. This encodes CASSLVGVKAGNTIYF.

This clonotype was found many times. This chain joins TRBV7-2 and TRBJ1-1; D remains ambiguous. CDR1 and CDR2 (germline): SGHTA, FQGNSA. Trimming left V 1 base short and J 1 base short, with 13 bases between. This CDR3 region has 16 residues. Written as DNA, the CDR3 is TGTGCCAGCAGCTTAGTTAGGGTTCTGAGGAACACTGAAGCTTTCTTT. This codes for CASSLVRVLRNTEAFF.

The chain joins TRBV5-5 to TRBJ2-7; D is undetermined. The CDR3 totals 14 residues. Between the trimmed V and J ends, which lost 1 base and 4 bases, there was a span of 12 bases. Per germline, CDR1 SGHKS and CDR2 YYEKEE (reference sequence). In nucleotides, the CDR3 is TGTGCCAGCAGCTTGTATGATAGCAATTACGAGCAGTACTTC. Its protein product is CASSLYDSNYEQYF.

As concerns this clonotype: Likely a read error: the CDR3 ends without its conserved phenylalanine or tryptophan. No DNA is shown, since the ends of the CDR3 on it are uncertain; the CDR3 is the one TCRdb lists. The rearrangement joins TRBV7-2 to TRBJ2-1; the table calls TRBD1, which could not be checked here. Germline V gene sequence: CDR1 SGHTA, CDR2 FQGNSA. Including both end residues, the CDR3 is 10 amino acids long. This CDR3 is CASSFTGTRG.

This chain links TRBV29-1 with TRBJ2-2, with D perhaps being TRBD1 or TRBD2 (5 bases each). V lost 4 bases and J lost 4, with 13 bases in between. Germline CDR1 and CDR2: SQVTM and ANQGSEA. The CDR3 runs to 14 residues. This CDR3 reads CSVVGAGSTGELFF. CDR3 coding DNA: TGCAGCGTTGTCGGGGCAGGGTCCACCGGGGAGCTGTTTTTT.

The chain joins TRBV10-3 to TRBJ2-3; 12 nucleotides align to TRBD2. V shed 8 bases, J shed 1 base, and the junction held 7 bases outside the gene matches. Germline-derived CDR1 and CDR2 are ENHRY and SYGVKD. The CDR3 is 16 amino acids. The CDR3: CAIAGRLAGGTDTQYF. In DNA form, the CDR3 reads TGTGCCATCGCGGGAAGACTAGCGGGGGGCACAGATACGCAGTATTTT.

The chain has TRBV20-1 and TRBJ1-2, with 8 bases that match TRBD1. Germline assignment: CDR1 DFQATT and CDR2 SNEGSKA (reference sequence). CDR3 length equals 17 residues. V shed 1 base and J 5 bases; nucleotides not matched to a gene: 15. CDR3: CSARVEAGGIRGYGYTF. The CDR3, as DNA: TGCAGTGCTAGAGTTGAAGCAGGGGGCATCAGGGGATATGGCTACACCTTC.

The CDR3 reads CASSSGQEANYGYTF. The CDR3 DNA sequence: TGTGCCAGCAGCTCCGGACAGGAAGCTAACTATGGCTACACCTTC. The chain carries TRBV7-2 and TRBJ1-2, with 7 bases fitting TRBD1. Per the germline V gene, CDR1 is SGHTA and CDR2 is FQGNSA. This CDR3 has 15 residues. V dropped 4 bases and J dropped 0; count of bases not matched to a gene: 5.

The table lists this clonotype with a few counts. This chain joins TRBV12-3 or TRBV12-4 and TRBJ1-2; D is possibly TRBD1 (5 bases). The CDR3 runs to 13 residues. V lost 6 bases, J lost 4 bases, and 12 bases lay in between. The CDR3, as DNA: TGTGCCAGCAGGGGGACGGCCCTCTATGGCTACACCTTC. It encodes CASRGTALYGYTF.

V and J are TRBV4-1 and TRBJ1-2; the D is unclear. This CDR3 is built from 15 residues. Trimming took off 1 base at V and 2 bases at J, with 11 bases between the two ends. Germline values: CDR1 MGHRA, CDR2 YSYEKL. CDR3 sequence: CASSQAVNGNYGYTF. The CDR3, as DNA: TGCGCCAGCAGCCAAGCTGTGAACGGGAACTATGGCTACACCTTC.

There are a few counts of this clonotype. The chain couples TRBV12-5 to TRBJ2-4; 7 bases align to TRBD1. The CDR3 is 15 residues long. Germline V gene lookup returns CDR1 LGHNT and CDR2 FRNRAP. V dropped 10 bases and J dropped 0; count of bases not matched to a gene: 9. The CDR3 nucleotides are TGTGCTAAGACATGTAGGGGGCGAGCCAAAAACATTCAGTACTTC. This gives the protein CAKTCRGRAKNIQYF.

As concerns this clonotype: This sequence may be a read error, since a much larger clone differs from it by one base. In this CDR3 the conserved last residue, phenylalanine or tryptophan, is missing, so a read error is likely. V is TRBV11-2 and J is TRBJ2-7; D is uncertain. This CDR3 region has 14 residues. Trimming stripped 5 bases from V and 7 bases from J, with 18 bases between. Germline assignment: CDR1 SGHAT and CDR2 FQNNGV. The CDR3: CASSLGPLRIEQYL. As DNA, the CDR3 is TGTGCCAGCAGCCTCGGACCCTTGAGGATTGAGCAGTACTTA.

Only a few counts were recorded for this clonotype. The chain recombines TRBV28 with TRBJ1-2; TRBD1 matches 9 bases. This CDR3 contains 14 residues. Looked up from germline, CDR1 is MDHEN and CDR2 is SYDVKM. Trimming removed 5 bases from V and 8 bases from J; junction bases left unmatched: 9. The CDR3 DNA sequence: TGTGCCAGCAGTCCCGGGACAGGGACGGGCGGCTACACCTTC. Encoded protein: CASSPGTGTGGYTF.

In the case of this clonotype: One end of the junction fails to match germline, which may point to a read error. The rearrangement uses TRBV28 and TRBJ2-7; D unresolved. The CDR3 contains 15 residues. Germline V CDR1 and CDR2: MDHEN, SYDVKM. CDR3 in amino acids: CASSFLRTGSYEHYF. As DNA, the CDR3 is TGTGCCAGCAGTTTTCTCAGGACGGGCTCCTACGAGCATTACTTC.

This clonotype was seen a handful of times. The chain has TRBV4-1 and TRBJ1-3; D is unresolved. V shed 1 base and J shed 0 bases, with 10 bases lying between them. CDR3 length equals 16 residues. The germline CDR1 and CDR2 sequences are MGHRA and YSYEKL. The CDR3 DNA follows: TGCGCCAGCAGCCAAGGACCGCAAACCTCTGGAAACACCATATATTTT. It codes for CASSQGPQTSGNTIYF.

The table lists this clonotype with many counts. The chain recombines TRBV28 with TRBJ2-7; D may be TRBD2 (6 bases). V was pared by 5 bases and J by 4 bases, with 21 bases between. There are 16 residues in the CDR3. Germline V CDR1 and CDR2: MDHEN, SYDVKM. The CDR3 here is CASSTRYGGDRYEQYF. CDR3 bases: TGTGCCAGCAGTACCCGGTACGGAGGGGACCGGTACGAGCAGTACTTC.

The rearrangement joins TRBV7-2 to TRBJ2-3, with 10 positions matching TRBD2. The CDR3 is 13 residues long. After removal of 5 bases from V and 6 bases from J, the junction contained 2 bases not matched to a gene. Per germline, CDR1 SGHTA and CDR2 FQGNSA. CDR3 DNA: TGTGCCAGCAGCCAAGCGGGGGGGGATACGCAGTATTTT. It specifies CASSQAGGDTQYF. The entire variable domain, with the rest obtained from reference TRBV7-2 and TRBJ2-3, is as follows: GAGVSQSPSNKVTEKGKDVELRCDPISGHTALYWYRQSLGQGLEFLIYFQGNSAPDKSGLPSDRFSAERTGGSVSTLTIQRTQQEDSAVYLCASSQAGGDTQYFGPGTRLTVL.

The chain links TRBV4-1 to TRBJ1-5; D ambiguous. V was clipped by 1 base and J by 8 bases, with 12 bases between them. Germline V CDR1 and CDR2: MGHRA, YSYEKL. There are 14 residues in the CDR3. In DNA, the CDR3 is TGCGCCAGCAGCCAAGTCTCCCCCGAAAAGCCCCAGCATTTT. Protein product: CASSQVSPEKPQHF.